Reported below is one T cell receptor (beta chain). These data are taken from a study of blood T cell repertoires in COVID-19. Study-level background: COVID-19 samples, acute and convalescent, were from the United States, Italy and Spain.

Per the study methods: Cell counts per sample came from amplifying reference gene primers. Here immunoSEQ multiplex PCR was the method, and the copy in TCRdb shows in-frame clones only, minus some. V and J calls and clone size are given by that table; D and trimming were obtained from the DNA. The table includes 300,000 to 500,000 clones, 88% detected once. This CDR3 is 17 amino acids long. Trimming removed 1 base from V and 4 bases from J; junction bases left unmatched: 10. The germline V gene has CDR1 SGHRS and CDR2 YFSETQ. The receptor's source is a young woman with acute COVID-19. Sequencing used PBMCs or T cells enriched from blood (not recorded which). The rearrangement links TRBV5-1 to TRBJ1-4; 7 nucleotides line up with TRBD1. CDR3 loop: CASSLNPSGQFNEKLFF. DNA of the CDR3: TGCGCCAGCAGCTTGAACCCATCGGGACAGTTTAATGAAAAACTGTTTTTT.